The source of this TCR beta chain is a study of blood T cell repertoires in COVID-19. This CDR3 is built from 13 residues. CDR1 and CDR2 from the germline V gene are SQVTM and ANQGSEA. The ends lost 6 bases at V and 7 bases at J; junction bases unmatched: 6. Original analysis: Quantification of nucleated cells was approximated via reference gene primer amplification. The data were produced by immunoSEQ multiplex PCR, yet TCRdb's version contains in-frame clones alone and is incomplete. The DNA gave D and trimming, while V, J and clone size come from that table. This table has 95,000 to 120,000 clones, about two thirds appearing once. This clone occurred many times.

Sequences were obtained from peripheral blood. The TCR sequence derives from a woman in her 40s with acute or convalescent COVID-19. V and J are TRBV29-1 and TRBJ2-7, with 13 bases that match TRBD2. The CDR3 spells CSVSGLAGSEQYF. Written as DNA, the CDR3 is TGCAGCGTCTCGGGACTAGCGGGGAGTGAGCAGTACTTC.